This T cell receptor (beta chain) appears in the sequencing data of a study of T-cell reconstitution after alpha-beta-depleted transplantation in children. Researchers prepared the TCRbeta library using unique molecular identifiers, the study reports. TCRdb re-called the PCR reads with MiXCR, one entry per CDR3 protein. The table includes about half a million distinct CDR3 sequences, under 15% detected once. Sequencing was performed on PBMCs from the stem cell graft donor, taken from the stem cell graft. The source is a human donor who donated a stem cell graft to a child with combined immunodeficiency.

The CDR3 here is CATSPAVSSYNEQFF. The CDR3 region has the DNA TGTGCCACTTCTCCAGCGGTTAGCTCCTACAATGAGCAGTTCTTC. This chain links TRBV2 with TRBJ2-1; weak D call: TRBD2 (5 bases). Trimming shortened V by 10 bases and J by 0 bases, and 16 bases separated the two germline ends. In germline, CDR1 is SNHLY, CDR2 FYNNEI. The CDR3 has 15 residues.